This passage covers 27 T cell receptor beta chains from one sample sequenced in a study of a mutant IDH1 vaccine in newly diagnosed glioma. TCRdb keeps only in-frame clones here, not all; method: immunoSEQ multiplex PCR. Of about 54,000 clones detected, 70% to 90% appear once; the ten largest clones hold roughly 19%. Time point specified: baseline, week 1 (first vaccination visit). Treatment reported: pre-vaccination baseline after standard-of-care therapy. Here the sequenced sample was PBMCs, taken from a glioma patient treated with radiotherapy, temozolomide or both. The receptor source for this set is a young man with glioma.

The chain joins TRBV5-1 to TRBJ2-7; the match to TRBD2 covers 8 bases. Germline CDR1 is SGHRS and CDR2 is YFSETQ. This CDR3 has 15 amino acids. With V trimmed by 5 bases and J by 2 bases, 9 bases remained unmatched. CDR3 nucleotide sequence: TGCGCCAGCAGGGAAACTAGCGGCGCTACCTACGAGCAGTACTTC. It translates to CASRETSGATYEQYF.

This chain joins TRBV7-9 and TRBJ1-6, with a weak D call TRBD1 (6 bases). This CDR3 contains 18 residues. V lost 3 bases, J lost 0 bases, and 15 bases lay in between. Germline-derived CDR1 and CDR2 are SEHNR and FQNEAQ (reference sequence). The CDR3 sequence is CASSLRRTAYSYNSPLHF. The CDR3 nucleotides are TGTGCCAGCAGCTTGCGCAGGACAGCTTACTCCTATAATTCACCCCTCCACTTT.

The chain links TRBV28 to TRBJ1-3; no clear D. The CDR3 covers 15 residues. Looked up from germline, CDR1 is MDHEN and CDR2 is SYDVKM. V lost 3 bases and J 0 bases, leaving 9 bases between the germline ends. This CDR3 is CASSLYSTSGNTIYF. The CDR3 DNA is TGTGCCAGCAGTTTGTACAGCACCTCTGGAAACACCATATATTTT.

The CDR3 protein is CAWSSYGLNTEAFF. CDR3 sequence (DNA): TGTGCCTGGAGTTCCTACGGACTGAACACTGAAGCTTTCTTT. The chain combines TRBV30 with TRBJ1-1; D ambiguous. Germline V CDR1 and CDR2: GTSNPN, SVGIG (reference sequence). With 2 bases removed from V and 0 bases from J, the gap between germline ends came to 10 bases. CDR3 length: 14 residues.

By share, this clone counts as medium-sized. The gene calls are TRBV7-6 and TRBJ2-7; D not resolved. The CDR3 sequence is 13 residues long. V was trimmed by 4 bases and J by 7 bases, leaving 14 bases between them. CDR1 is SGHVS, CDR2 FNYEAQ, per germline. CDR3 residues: CASSYQSLREQYF. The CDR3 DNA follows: TGTGCCAGCAGCTATCAGTCCCTCCGGGAGCAGTACTTC.

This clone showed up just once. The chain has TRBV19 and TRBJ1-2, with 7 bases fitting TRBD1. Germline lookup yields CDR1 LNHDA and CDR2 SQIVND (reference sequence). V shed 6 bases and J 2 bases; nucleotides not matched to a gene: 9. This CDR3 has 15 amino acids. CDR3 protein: CASRSWGQSNYGYTF. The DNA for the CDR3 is TGTGCCAGTAGGTCCTGGGGACAGTCAAACTATGGCTACACCTTC. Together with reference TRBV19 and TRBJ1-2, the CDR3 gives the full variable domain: DGGITQSPKYLFRKEGQNVTLSCEQNLNHDAMYWYRQDPGQGLRLIYYSQIVNDFQKGDIAEGYSVSREKKESFPLTVTSAQKNPTAFYLCASRSWGQSNYGYTFGSGTRLTVV.

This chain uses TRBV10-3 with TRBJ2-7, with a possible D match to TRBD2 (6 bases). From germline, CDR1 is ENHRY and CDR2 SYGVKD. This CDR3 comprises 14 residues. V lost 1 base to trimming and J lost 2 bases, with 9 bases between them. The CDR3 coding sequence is TGTGCCATCAGTGAGTGGCGGGATACCTACGAGCAGTACTTC. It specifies CAISEWRDTYEQYF.

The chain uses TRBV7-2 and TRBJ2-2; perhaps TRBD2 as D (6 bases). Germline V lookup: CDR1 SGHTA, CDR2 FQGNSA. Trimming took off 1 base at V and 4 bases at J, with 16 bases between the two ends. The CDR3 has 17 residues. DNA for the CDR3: TGTGCCAGCAGCTTAGTTGGGGCCGGGAGCGGCACCGGGGAGCTGTTTTTT. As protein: CASSLVGAGSGTGELFF.

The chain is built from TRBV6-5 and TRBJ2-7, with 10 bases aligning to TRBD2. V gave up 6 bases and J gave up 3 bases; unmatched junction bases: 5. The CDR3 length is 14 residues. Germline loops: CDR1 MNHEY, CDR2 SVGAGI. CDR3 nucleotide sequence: TGTGCCAGCAGCTCAGCGGGGGGGGACTACGAGCAGTACTTC. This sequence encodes CASSSAGGDYEQYF.

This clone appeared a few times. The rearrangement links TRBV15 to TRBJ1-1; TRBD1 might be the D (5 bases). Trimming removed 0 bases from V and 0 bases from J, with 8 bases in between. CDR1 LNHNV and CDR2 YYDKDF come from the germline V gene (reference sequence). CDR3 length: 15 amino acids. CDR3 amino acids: CATSRETAMNTEAFF. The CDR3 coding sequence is TGTGCCACCAGCAGAGAGACAGCCATGAACACTGAAGCTTTCTTT.

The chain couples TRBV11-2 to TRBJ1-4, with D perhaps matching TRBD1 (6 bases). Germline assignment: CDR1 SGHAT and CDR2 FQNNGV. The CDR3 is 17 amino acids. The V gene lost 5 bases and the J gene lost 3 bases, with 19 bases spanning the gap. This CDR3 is CASSTGGGAVANEKLFF. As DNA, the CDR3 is TGTGCCAGCAGCACCGGCGGGGGCGCGGTTGCTAATGAAAAACTGTTTTTT.

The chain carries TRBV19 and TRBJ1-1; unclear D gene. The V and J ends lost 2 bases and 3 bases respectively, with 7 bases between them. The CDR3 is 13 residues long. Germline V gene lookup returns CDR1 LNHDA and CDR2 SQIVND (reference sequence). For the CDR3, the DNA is TGTGCCAGTAGTATAATGCTTTACACTGAAGCTTTCTTT. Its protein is CASSIMLYTEAFF.

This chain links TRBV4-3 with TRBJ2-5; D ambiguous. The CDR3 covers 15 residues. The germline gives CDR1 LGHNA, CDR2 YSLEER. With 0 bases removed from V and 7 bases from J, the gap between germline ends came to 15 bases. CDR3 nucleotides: TGCGCCAGCAGCCAAGATTATGACAAGCCGAGGACCCAGTACTTC. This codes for CASSQDYDKPRTQYF.

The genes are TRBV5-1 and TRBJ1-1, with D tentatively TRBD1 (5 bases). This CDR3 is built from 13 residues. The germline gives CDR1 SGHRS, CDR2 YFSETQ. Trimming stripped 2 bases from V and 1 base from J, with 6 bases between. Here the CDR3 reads CASSFDRNTEAFF. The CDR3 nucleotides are TGCGCCAGCAGCTTTGACAGGAACACTGAAGCTTTCTTT. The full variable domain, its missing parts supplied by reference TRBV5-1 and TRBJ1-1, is KAGVTQTPRYLIKTRGQQVTLSCSPISGHRSVSWYQQTPGQGLQFLFEYFSETQRNKGNFPGRFSGRQFSNSRSEMNVSTLELGDSALYLCASSFDRNTEAFFGQGTRLTVV.

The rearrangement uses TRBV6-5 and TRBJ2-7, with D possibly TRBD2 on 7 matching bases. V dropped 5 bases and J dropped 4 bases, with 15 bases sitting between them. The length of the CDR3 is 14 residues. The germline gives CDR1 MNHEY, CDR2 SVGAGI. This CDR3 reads CASSAGVGGYEQYF. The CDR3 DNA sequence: TGTGCCAGCAGTGCGGGAGTAGGGGGGTACGAGCAGTACTTC.

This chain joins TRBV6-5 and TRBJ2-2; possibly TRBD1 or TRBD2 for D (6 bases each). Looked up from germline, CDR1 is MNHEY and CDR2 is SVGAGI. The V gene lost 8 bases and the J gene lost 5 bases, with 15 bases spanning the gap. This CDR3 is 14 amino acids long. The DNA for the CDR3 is TGTGCCAGCGGGGGAACAGGGAGGACCGGGGAGCTGTTTTTT. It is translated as CASGGTGRTGELFF.

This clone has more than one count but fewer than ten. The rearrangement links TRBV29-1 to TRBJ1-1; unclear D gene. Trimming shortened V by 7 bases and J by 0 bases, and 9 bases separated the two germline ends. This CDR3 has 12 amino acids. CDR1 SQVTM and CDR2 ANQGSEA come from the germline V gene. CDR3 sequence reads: CSAIAMNTEAFF. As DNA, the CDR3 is TGCAGCGCCATAGCCATGAACACTGAAGCTTTCTTT. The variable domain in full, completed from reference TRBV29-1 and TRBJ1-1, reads SAVISQKPSRDICQRGTSLTIQCQVDSQVTMMFWYRQQPGQSLTLIATANQGSEATYESGFVIDKFPISRPNLTFSTLTVSNMSPEDSSIYLCSAIAMNTEAFFGQGTRLTVV.

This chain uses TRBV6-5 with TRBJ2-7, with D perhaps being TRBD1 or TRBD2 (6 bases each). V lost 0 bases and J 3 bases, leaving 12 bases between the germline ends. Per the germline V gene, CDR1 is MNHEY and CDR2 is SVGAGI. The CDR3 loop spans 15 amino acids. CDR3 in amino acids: CASSYSKGGDYEQYF. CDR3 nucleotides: TGTGCCAGCAGTTACTCGAAGGGGGGAGACTACGAGCAGTACTTC.

This CDR3 is CASSYGQQGFNSPLHF. Written as DNA, the CDR3 is TGTGCCAGCAGTTACGGTCAACAGGGCTTTAATTCACCCCTCCACTTT. The chain uses TRBV6-5 and TRBJ1-6; a weak D match, TRBD1 (6 bases). CDR3 length: 16 residues. The ends were cut back, 2 bases at V and 6 bases at J, with 14 bases in the middle. In germline, CDR1 is MNHEY, CDR2 SVGAGI.

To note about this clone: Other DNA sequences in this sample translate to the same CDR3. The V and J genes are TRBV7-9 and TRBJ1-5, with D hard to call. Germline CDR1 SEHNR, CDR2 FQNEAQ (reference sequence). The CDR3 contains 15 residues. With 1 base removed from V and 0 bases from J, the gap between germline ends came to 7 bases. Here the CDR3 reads CASSLGGYSNQPQHF. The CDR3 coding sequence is TGTGCCAGCAGCTTAGGAGGTTATAGCAATCAGCCCCAGCATTTT.

The DNA of the CDR3 is TGTGCCAGCAGCTCCTCCCATACAGGGAACTATGGCTACACCTTC. Translated: CASSSSHTGNYGYTF. This chain joins TRBV5-4 and TRBJ1-2; a possible D gene is TRBD1 (6 bases). The germline V gene has CDR1 SGHNT and CDR2 YYREEE (reference sequence). The CDR3 has 15 amino acids. V was shortened by 3 bases and J by 2 bases, with 14 bases between the two germline ends.

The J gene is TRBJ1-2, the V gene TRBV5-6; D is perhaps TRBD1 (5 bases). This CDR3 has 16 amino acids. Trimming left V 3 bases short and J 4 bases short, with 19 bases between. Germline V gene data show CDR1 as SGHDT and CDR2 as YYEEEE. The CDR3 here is CASSYRQMGPVYGYTF. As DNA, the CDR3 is TGTGCCAGCAGCTACCGACAGATGGGGCCGGTCTATGGCTACACCTTC.

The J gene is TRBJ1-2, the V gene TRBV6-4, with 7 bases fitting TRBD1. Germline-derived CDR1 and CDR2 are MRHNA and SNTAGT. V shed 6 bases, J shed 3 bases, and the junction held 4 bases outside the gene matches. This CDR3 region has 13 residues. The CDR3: CASSPDRDYGYTF. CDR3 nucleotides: TGTGCCAGCAGCCCAGACAGGGACTATGGCTACACCTTC.

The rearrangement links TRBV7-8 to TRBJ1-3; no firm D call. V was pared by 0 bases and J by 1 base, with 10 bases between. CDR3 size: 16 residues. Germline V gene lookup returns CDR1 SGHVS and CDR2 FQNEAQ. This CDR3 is CASSLAATGSGNTIYF. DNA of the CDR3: TGTGCCAGCAGCTTAGCCGCGACGGGATCTGGAAACACCATATATTTT.

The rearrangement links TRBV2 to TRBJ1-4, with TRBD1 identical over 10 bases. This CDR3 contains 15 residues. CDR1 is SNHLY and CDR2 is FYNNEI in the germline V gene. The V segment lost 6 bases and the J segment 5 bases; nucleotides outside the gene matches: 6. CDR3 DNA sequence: TGTGCCAGCAGGGACAGGGGGTCGGGGAATGAAAAACTGTTTTTT. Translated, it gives CASRDRGSGNEKLFF.

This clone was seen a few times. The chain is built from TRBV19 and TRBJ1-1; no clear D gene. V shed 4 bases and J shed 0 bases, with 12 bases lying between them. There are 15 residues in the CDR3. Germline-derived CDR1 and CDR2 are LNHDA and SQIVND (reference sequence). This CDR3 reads CASSTSGFMNTEAFF. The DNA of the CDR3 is TGTGCCAGTAGTACCTCAGGATTCATGAACACTGAAGCTTTCTTT.

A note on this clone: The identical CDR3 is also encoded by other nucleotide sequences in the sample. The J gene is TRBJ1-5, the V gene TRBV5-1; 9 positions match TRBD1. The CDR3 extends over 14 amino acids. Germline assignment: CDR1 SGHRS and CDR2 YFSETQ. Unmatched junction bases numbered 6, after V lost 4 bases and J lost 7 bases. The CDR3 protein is CASSPGTGNQPQHF. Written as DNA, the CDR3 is TGCGCCAGCAGCCCTGGGACAGGGAACCAGCCCCAGCATTTT.